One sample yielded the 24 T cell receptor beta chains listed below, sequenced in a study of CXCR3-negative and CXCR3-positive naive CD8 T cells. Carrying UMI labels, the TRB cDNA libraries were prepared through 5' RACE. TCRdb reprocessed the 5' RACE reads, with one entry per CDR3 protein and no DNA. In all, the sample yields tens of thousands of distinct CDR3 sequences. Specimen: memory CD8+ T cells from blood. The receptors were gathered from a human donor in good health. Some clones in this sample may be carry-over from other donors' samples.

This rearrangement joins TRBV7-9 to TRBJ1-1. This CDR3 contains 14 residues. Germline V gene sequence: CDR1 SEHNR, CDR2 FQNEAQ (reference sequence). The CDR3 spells CASSQADSGTEAFF.

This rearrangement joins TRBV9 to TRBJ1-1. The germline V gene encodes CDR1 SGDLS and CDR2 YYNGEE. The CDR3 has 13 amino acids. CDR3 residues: CASSQGLITEAFF.

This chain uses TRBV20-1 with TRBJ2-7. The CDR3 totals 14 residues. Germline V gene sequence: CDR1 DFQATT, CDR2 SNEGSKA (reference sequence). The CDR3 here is CSAETLAATYEQYF.

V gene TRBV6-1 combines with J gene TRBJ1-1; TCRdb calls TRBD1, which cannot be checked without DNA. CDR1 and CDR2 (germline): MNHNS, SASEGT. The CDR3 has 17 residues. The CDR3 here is CASSEGGYRGYETEAFF.

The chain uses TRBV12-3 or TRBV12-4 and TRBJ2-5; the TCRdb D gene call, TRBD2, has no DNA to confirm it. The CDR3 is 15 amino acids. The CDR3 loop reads CASSPSGTLKETQYF.

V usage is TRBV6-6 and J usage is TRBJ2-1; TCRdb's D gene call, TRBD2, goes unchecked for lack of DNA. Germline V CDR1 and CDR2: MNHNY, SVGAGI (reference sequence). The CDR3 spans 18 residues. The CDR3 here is CASSYSPGTSGRSNEQFF.

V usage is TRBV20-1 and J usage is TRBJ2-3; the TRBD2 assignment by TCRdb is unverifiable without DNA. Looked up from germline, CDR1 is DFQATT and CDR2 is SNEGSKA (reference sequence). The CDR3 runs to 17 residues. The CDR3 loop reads CSGLPSGGESSTDTQYF.

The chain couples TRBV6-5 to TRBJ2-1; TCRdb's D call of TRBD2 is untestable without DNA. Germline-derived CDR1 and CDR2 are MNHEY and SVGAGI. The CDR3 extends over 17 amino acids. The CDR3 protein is CASSYSREGTPYNEQFF.

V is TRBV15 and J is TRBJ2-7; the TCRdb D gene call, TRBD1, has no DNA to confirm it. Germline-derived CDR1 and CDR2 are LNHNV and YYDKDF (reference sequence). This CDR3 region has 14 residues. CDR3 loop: CATSREGAPNEQYF.

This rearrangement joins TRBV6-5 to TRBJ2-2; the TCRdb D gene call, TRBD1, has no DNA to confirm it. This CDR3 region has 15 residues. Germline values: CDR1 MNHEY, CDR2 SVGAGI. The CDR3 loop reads CASSYSTTGAGELFF.

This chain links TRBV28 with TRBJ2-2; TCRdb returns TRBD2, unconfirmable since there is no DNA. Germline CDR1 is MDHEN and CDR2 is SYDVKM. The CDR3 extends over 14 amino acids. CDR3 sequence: CASSLAGESGELFF.

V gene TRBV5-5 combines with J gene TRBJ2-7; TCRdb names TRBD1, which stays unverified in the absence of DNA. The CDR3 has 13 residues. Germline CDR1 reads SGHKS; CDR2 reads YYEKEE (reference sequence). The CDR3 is CASSLRQNYEQYF.

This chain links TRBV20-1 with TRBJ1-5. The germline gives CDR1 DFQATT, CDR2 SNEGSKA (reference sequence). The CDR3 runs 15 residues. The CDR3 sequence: CSALPAGSEIQPQHF.

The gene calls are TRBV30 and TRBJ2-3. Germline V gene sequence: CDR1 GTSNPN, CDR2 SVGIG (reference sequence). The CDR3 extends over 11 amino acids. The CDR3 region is CAWSISDTQYF.

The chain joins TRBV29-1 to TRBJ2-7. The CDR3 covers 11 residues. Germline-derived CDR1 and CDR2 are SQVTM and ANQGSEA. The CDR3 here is CSGQSSYEQYF.

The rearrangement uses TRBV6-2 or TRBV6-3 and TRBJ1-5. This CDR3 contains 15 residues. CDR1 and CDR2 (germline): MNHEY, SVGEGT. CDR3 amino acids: CASSLRGQPNQPQHF.

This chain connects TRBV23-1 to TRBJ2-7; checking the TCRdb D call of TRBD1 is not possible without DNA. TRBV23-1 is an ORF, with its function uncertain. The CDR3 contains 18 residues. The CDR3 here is CASRPHRTGGNGSYEQYF.

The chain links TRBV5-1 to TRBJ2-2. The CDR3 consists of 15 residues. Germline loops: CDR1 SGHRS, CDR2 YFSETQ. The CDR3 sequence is CASSLEILWTGELFF.

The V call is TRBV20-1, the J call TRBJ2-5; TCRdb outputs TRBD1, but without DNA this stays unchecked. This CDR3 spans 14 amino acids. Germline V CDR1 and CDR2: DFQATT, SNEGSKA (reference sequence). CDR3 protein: CSARGTGGQETQYF.

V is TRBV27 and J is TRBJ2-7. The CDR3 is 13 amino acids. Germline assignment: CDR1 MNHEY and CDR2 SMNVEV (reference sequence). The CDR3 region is CASKSLISYEQYF.

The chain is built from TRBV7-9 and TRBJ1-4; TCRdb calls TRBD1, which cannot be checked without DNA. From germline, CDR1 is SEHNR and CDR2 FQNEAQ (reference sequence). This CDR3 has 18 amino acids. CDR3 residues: CASSLALLTGAANEKLFF.

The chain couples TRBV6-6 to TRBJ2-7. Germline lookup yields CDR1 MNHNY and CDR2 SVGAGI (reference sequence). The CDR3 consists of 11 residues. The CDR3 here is CASSSTGVQYF.

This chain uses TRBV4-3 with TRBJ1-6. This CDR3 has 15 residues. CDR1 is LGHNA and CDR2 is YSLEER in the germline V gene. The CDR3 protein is CASSQVSSYNSPLHF.

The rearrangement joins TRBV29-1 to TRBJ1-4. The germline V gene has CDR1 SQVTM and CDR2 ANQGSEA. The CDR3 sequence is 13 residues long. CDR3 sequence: CSVEFGGVEKLFF.